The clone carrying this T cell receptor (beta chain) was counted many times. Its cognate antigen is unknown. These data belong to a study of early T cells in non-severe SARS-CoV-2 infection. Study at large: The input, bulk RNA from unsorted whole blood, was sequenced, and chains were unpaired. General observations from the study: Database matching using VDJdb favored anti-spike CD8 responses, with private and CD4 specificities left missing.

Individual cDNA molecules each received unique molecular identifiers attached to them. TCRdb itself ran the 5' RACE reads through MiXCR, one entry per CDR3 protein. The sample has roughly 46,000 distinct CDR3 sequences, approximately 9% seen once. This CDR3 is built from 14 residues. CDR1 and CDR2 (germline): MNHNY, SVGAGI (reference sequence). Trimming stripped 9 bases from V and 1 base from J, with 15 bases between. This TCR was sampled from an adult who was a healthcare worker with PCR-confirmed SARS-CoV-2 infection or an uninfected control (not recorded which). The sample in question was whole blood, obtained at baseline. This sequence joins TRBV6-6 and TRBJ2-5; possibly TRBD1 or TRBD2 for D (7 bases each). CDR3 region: CASKAGGGQETQYF. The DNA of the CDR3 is TGTGCCAGTAAAGCAGGGGGGGGCCAAGAGACCCAGTACTTC.